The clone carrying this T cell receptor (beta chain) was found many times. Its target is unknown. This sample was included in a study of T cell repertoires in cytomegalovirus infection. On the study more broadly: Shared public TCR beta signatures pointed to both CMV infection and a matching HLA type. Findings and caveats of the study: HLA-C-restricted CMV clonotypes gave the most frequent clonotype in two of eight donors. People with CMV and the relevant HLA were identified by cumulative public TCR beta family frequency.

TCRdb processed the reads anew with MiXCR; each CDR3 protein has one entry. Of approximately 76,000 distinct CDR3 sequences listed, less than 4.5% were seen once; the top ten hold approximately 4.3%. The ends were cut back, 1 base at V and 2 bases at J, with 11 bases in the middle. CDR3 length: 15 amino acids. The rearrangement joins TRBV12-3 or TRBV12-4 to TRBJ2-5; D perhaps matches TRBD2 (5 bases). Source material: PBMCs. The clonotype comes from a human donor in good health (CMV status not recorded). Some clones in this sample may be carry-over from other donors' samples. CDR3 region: CASSLDTGNQETQYF. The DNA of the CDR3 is TGTGCCAGCAGTTTAGATACGGGGAATCAAGAGACCCAGTACTTC.